One sample yielded the 15 T cell receptor beta chains listed below, sequenced in a study of cytomegalovirus exposure and HLA in healthy donors. Clones were sequenced by immunoSEQ multiplex PCR, and TCRdb holds only the in-frame ones, with some missing. The repertoire holds tens of thousands of clones, with 90% as singletons. The sample was PBMCs. Receptors originate from a man younger than 30 in good health and CMV-seronegative.

This clone showed up just a few times. The chain recombines TRBV28 with TRBJ2-5; tentative D call: TRBD2 (6 bases). There are 15 residues in the CDR3. Germline CDR1 MDHEN, CDR2 SYDVKM. The V end lost 2 bases, the J end lost 5 bases, and 15 bases lay between the germline ends. The CDR3 DNA sequence: TGTGCCAGCAGTTTAGTGCCGGGAGTCGCGGAGACCCAGTACTTC. It specifies CASSLVPGVAETQYF.

V is TRBV5-6 and J is TRBJ2-1; 7 bases line up with TRBD2. V gave up 4 bases and J gave up 10 bases; unmatched junction bases: 2. CDR1 and CDR2 from the germline V gene are SGHDT and YYEEEE. The CDR3 sequence is 11 residues long. The CDR3 is CASSISGEQFF. CDR3 sequence (DNA): TGTGCCAGCAGCATTAGCGGGGAGCAGTTCTTC.

This chain uses TRBV7-9 with TRBJ2-2; TRBD1 aligns across 9 bases. Unmatched junction bases numbered 7, after V lost 5 bases and J lost 6 bases. The CDR3 totals 15 residues. Looked up from germline, CDR1 is SEHNR and CDR2 is FQNEAQ (reference sequence). This CDR3 reads CASSITGGRSGELFF. CDR3 DNA sequence: TGTGCCAGCAGCATAACAGGGGGCAGATCCGGGGAGCTGTTTTTT.

This chain connects TRBV25-1 to TRBJ1-3; TRBD1 agrees at 8 bases. CDR3 length equals 14 residues. Trimming took 6 bases from V and 0 from J; bases not matched to a gene: 1. Germline lookup yields CDR1 MGHDK and CDR2 SYGVNS. The CDR3 spells CASRGQGSGNTIYF. As DNA, the CDR3 is TGTGCCAGCAGAGGACAGGGCTCTGGAAACACCATATATTTT. Full variable domain (rest looked up from reference TRBV25-1 and TRBJ1-3): EADIYQTPRYLVIGTGKKITLECSQTMGHDKMYWYQQDPGMELHLIHYSYGVNSTEKGDLSSESTVSRIRTEHFPLTLESARPSHTSQYLCASRGQGSGNTIYFGEGSWLTVV.

This rearrangement joins TRBV6-6 to TRBJ2-2, with TRBD2 as a possible D gene (6 bases). This CDR3 has 16 amino acids. Germline CDR1 MNHNY, CDR2 SVGAGI (reference sequence). V was pared by 0 bases and J by 6 bases, with 14 bases between. Here the CDR3 DNA reads TGTGCCAGCAGTTACTCAAGCGGGTGGGGGGCCGGGGAGCTGTTTTTT. Protein: CASSYSSGWGAGELFF.

V and J are TRBV28 and TRBJ2-7; 7 bases agree with TRBD1. J lost 0 bases, V lost 8 bases, and 7 bases had no gene match. This CDR3 region has 14 residues. CDR1 and CDR2 from the germline V gene are MDHEN and SYDVKM. Written as DNA, the CDR3 is TGTGCCAGCCTCGAATCAGGGGGCTCCTACGAGCAGTACTTC. Translation: CASLESGGSYEQYF.

CDR3 loop: CASSRRGGETQYF. CDR3 coding DNA: TGTGCCAGCAGTCGCCGAGGGGGAGAGACCCAGTACTTC. The genes are TRBV27 and TRBJ2-5, with a tentative D call TRBD1 (6 bases). V lost 5 bases to trimming and J lost 4 bases, with 11 bases between them. CDR3 size: 13 residues. CDR1 and CDR2 from the germline V gene are MNHEY and SMNVEV (reference sequence).

The chain combines TRBV28 with TRBJ1-1; TRBD1 is a possible D gene (6 bases). The ends were cut back, 5 bases at V and 5 bases at J, with 15 bases in the middle. The CDR3 length is 14 residues. Germline assignment: CDR1 MDHEN and CDR2 SYDVKM. The CDR3 DNA reads TGTGCCAGCAGTCCCAGGGGTCCGGGGACTGAAGCTTTCTTT. The encoded protein is CASSPRGPGTEAFF.

The rearrangement uses TRBV4-1 and TRBJ1-2; no clear D gene. Germline V lookup: CDR1 MGHRA, CDR2 YSYEKL. V shed 1 base and J shed 6 bases, with 18 bases lying between them. The CDR3 has 16 residues. Written as DNA, the CDR3 is TGCGCCAGCAGCCAAGGGAGGCCACTGAGGATAAATGGCTACACCTTC. This gives the protein CASSQGRPLRINGYTF.

The gene calls are TRBV9 and TRBJ1-1, with D unresolved. Germline V lookup: CDR1 SGDLS, CDR2 YYNGEE. The V end was cut by 2 bases, the J end by 0 bases, with 11 bases between. The CDR3 extends over 15 amino acids. This CDR3 reads CASSVGPGMNTEAFF. DNA for the CDR3: TGTGCCAGCAGCGTCGGTCCGGGGATGAACACTGAAGCTTTCTTT.

The chain employs TRBV7-3 and TRBJ2-1, with 10 bases fitting TRBD2. Germline trimming cut 1 base from V and 0 bases from J; bases unmatched to any gene: 15. This CDR3 is built from 21 residues. CDR1 is SGHTA and CDR2 is FQGTGA in the germline V gene. CDR3 sequence reads: CASSLNGAPRSGRASYNEQFF. The DNA for the CDR3 is TGTGCCAGCAGCTTAAATGGGGCCCCGAGGAGCGGGAGGGCCTCCTACAATGAGCAGTTCTTC. The complete variable domain, with remaining parts taken from reference TRBV7-3 and TRBJ2-1, reads GAGVSQTPSNKVTEKGKYVELRCDPISGHTALYWYRQSLGQGPEFLIYFQGTGAADDSGLPNDRFFAVRPEGSVSTLKIQRTERGDSAVYLCASSLNGAPRSGRASYNEQFFGPGTRLTVL.

CDR3 sequence reads: CASSDPTKQGIHYGYTF. The CDR3 DNA reads as TGTGCCAGCAGCGATCCAACGAAACAGGGAATCCACTATGGCTACACCTTC. This chain connects TRBV9 to TRBJ1-2; possibly TRBD1 for D (6 bases). V lost 3 bases and J 3 bases, leaving 21 bases between the germline ends. From germline, CDR1 is SGDLS and CDR2 YYNGEE. This CDR3 has 17 residues.

J is TRBJ2-7 and V is TRBV2, with D possibly TRBD1 on 6 matching bases. Per germline, CDR1 SNHLY and CDR2 FYNNEI. CDR3 size: 14 residues. Trimming shortened V by 8 bases and J by 0 bases, and 14 bases separated the two germline ends. Here the CDR3 reads CASVGIGGSYEQYF. For the CDR3, the DNA is TGTGCCAGCGTGGGGATAGGGGGCTCCTACGAGCAGTACTTC.

The chain links TRBV2 to TRBJ1-2; no clear D gene. The germline V gene encodes CDR1 SNHLY and CDR2 FYNNEI. V shed 3 bases and J shed 2 bases, with 19 bases lying between them. The CDR3 is 17 residues long. The CDR3 spells CASSDPPTTTVNYGYTF. DNA for the CDR3: TGTGCCAGCAGTGATCCGCCGACTACAACGGTGAACTATGGCTACACCTTC.

V is TRBV9 and J is TRBJ2-3; no firm D call. This CDR3 region has 12 residues. CDR1 SGDLS and CDR2 YYNGEE come from the germline V gene. Trimming took off 2 bases at V and 5 bases at J, with 6 bases between the two ends. CDR3 DNA sequence: TGTGCCAGCAGCGTGACTTTAGATACGCAGTATTTT. It is translated as CASSVTLDTQYF. Combining the CDR3 with reference TRBV9 and TRBJ2-3 gives the whole variable domain DSGVTQTPKHLITATGQRVTLRCSPRSGDLSVYWYQQSLDQGLQFLIQYYNGEERAKGNILERFSAQQFPDLHSELNLSSLELGDSALYFCASSVTLDTQYFGPGTRLTVL.